This TCR beta chain was observed in a study of blood T cell repertoires in COVID-19 (dated by TCRdb to the early 2020s). In the study overall: Samples from collaborators originated in the United States, Italy and Spain and spanned both the acute and convalescent phases of COVID-19. The material from the prospective study consisted of cDNA or gDNA derived from T cells, B-cell-depleted T cells, or PBMCs. Deeply sampled blood TCRbeta repertoires from subjects exposed to, actively infected with, or recovered from COVID-19 were included in the dataset. The repertoires were released in a freely available public database intended as a resource for research on the immune response to SARS-CoV-2. Samples came from the ongoing ImmuneRACE study (first 160 participants) plus 1,254 subjects from 6 global collaborators. The sample metadata nearly always contained a de-identified subject ID, COVID-19 status, age in years and sex. HLA class I and class II types, where available, came from metadata supplied by the sample provider rather than from assay-based typing.

Paper-wide results and their limitations: The quantity of clinical and demographic metadata differed by source and by participant and was supplied without curation.

The germline V end is reduced by 6 bases and the J end by 4 bases; junction bases left unmatched: 5. In the germline V gene (reference sequence), CDR1 corresponds to MNHEY and CDR2 to SMNVEV. From the cysteine through the phenylalanine, the CDR3 covers 14 amino acids. Kept here is only the CDR3 DNA, which spans 42 bases and is read in frame from base 1. The immunoSEQ Assay, a bias-controlled multiplex PCR, was used to amplify TCRbeta CDR3 regions from genomic DNA. The published analysis was carried out like this. Nucleated cell counts per sample were estimated from amplification of reference gene primers within the assay. To quantify the absolute abundance of each unique TCRbeta CDR3 rearrangement, sequence reads were collapsed and filtered. For each sample, productive Simpson clonality was calculated by taking the square root of Simpson's diversity index across productive rearrangements. Entries here come from immuneACCESS through TCRdb and include only in-frame sequences with V and J called. Some clones fail to appear in such tables; in the studies checked, an unresolved V gene covers under half of the shortfall, and the cause of the remainder is unknown. D and trimming come from the DNA, and the V and J calls and clone size come from that table. Here the sample has some 340,000 clones; around four fifths occur a single time. The ten largest clones add up to approximately 3.1% of the sample.

Whole blood was collected in K2EDTA tubes by collaborating institutions according to the institutions' own protocols. For TCRbeta analysis, collaborators shipped samples as frozen whole blood, isolated PBMCs, or DNA extracted from either of those sample types. Turning to this clone: Its antigen remains undetermined. No base quality values were provided; no much bigger clone lies one nucleotide off.

The sequence was obtained from a man under 40 with active or convalescent COVID-19. The chain is encoded by TRBV27 joined to TRBJ2-7; a stretch of 11 junction bases matches TRBD1. Sequencing was carried out using peripheral blood. The CDR3 reads CASRRTGGMYEQYF. At the DNA level, the sequence is TGTGCCAGCAGACGGACAGGGGGCATGTACGAGCAGTACTTC.